Here is one T cell receptor beta chain with its context. The antigen is unknown. The table came from immunoSEQ multiplex PCR; TCRdb's copy has only in-frame clones and leaves some out. The data hold 35,000 to 50,000 clones, with around four fifths observed a single time. The data were obtained in a study of T cell responses to AZD1222 COVID-19 vaccine. General study results and limits: The study sampled repertoires only after the peak T cell response. Possibly, clonal diversity was underestimated; donors were largely white British and included more females. Distributed over spike, vaccine-associated CD4 TCRs predominated at 160-218 and 743-854.

The receptor was isolated from an adult who received the MenACWY meningococcal vaccine as a control. The sequenced sample was peripheral blood, obtained 28 days after the second dose of the MenACWY control vaccine.

CDR3 in DNA: TGTGCCAGCAGCCCTTCCTACGAGCAGTACTTC. Encoded protein: CASSPSYEQYF. The gene calls are TRBV7-9 and TRBJ2-7, with no clear D. The ends were cut back, 5 bases at V and 1 base at J, with 3 bases in the middle. The length of the CDR3 is 11 residues. From germline, CDR1 is SEHNR and CDR2 FQNEAQ (reference sequence).